A selection of T cell receptor beta chains follows, all from one sample in a study of cytomegalovirus exposure and HLA in healthy donors. Sequencing used immunoSEQ multiplex PCR; TCRdb keeps in-frame clones, though not all of them. Of some 150,000 clones detected, approximately 80% appear once; the ten largest clones hold roughly 10%. The specimen sequenced was PBMCs. These receptors originate from a man younger than 30 in good health and CMV-seropositive. The CDR3 runs from the conserved cysteine through the conserved F or W. Each record gives: clone size, CDR3 length, D gene, J gene, V gene, CDR3 DNA, CDR3 protein. A D gene is named only where the DNA matches it firmly. Size is omitted from some rows. Given values are once, few, many or a class for expanded clones.

size: -
length: 16
D: TRBD1
J: TRBJ1-1
V: TRBV18
DNA: TGTGCCAGCTCCCCTCGAGGGACAGGGGGCTTTACTGAAGCTTTCTTT
CDR3: CASSPRGTGGFTEAFF

size: -
length: 15
D: TRBD1
J: TRBJ2-7
V: TRBV27
DNA: TGTGCCAGCAGTCCCAGACAGGGACACTCCTACGAGCAGTACTTC
CDR3: CASSPRQGHSYEQYF

size: -
length: 14
D: -
J: TRBJ2-3
V: TRBV5-4
DNA: TGTGCCAGCAGCTTGATGCGGAGCACAGATACGCAGTATTTT
CDR3: CASSLMRSTDTQYF

size: -
length: 16
D: TRBD2
J: TRBJ2-1
V: TRBV5-1
DNA: TGCGCCAGCAGCTTGGTCCCTAGCGGGAGGGCCGAGGAGCAGTTCTTC
CDR3: CASSLVPSGRAEEQFF

size: -
length: 16
D: TRBD2
J: TRBJ2-3
V: TRBV7-3
DNA: TGTGCCAGCAGCTTTGGTGCGGGGGGCAGCACAGATACGCAGTATTTT
CDR3: CASSFGAGGSTDTQYF

size: -
length: 16
D: -
J: TRBJ2-1
V: TRBV27
DNA: TGTGCCAGCCGCGAATTCACCGGGGTGGAAGACAATGAGCAGTTCTTC
CDR3: CASREFTGVEDNEQFF

size: -
length: 15
D: TRBD1
J: TRBJ2-1
V: TRBV29-1
DNA: TGCAGCGGAGCCGGGGGGACAGGGGGCGGGAATGAGCAGTTCTTC
CDR3: CSGAGGTGGGNEQFF

size: few
length: 15
D: TRBD1
J: TRBJ1-5
V: TRBV4-1
DNA: TGCGCCAGCAGCCAAGCCGGGACAGGGTCTCAGCCCCAGCATTTT
CDR3: CASSQAGTGSQPQHF

size: once
length: 15
D: TRBD2
J: TRBJ2-7
V: TRBV27
DNA: TGTGCCAGCAGGTCGGGCCTAGCGGGAGCCCACGAGCAGTACTTC
CDR3: CASRSGLAGAHEQYF

size: -
length: 13
D: -
J: TRBJ2-7
V: TRBV7-9
DNA: TGTGCCAGCAGCTTAGCCCAGGGGATCGAGCAGTACTTC
CDR3: CASSLAQGIEQYF

size: few
length: 17
D: TRBD1
J: TRBJ1-2
V: TRBV7-9
DNA: TGTGCCAGCAGCTTTACAGGGGCAAGGGAGGCTAACTATGGCTACACCTTC
CDR3: CASSFTGAREANYGYTF

size: few
length: 17
D: TRBD2
J: TRBJ2-1
V: TRBV7-9
DNA: TGTGCCAGCAGCTCACAAGAATTAGCGGGGGGTTATCATGAGCAGTTCTTC
CDR3: CASSSQELAGGYHEQFF

size: once
length: 16
D: TRBD1
J: TRBJ1-1
V: TRBV7-9
DNA: TGTTCCAGCAGCTTAAGGGACAGGGGGTTTAGCGCTGAAGCTTTCTTT
CDR3: CSSSLRDRGFSAEAFF

size: -
length: 16
D: -
J: TRBJ1-2
V: TRBV4-3
DNA: TGCGCCAGCAGCCTGGCCGAGGGGGAACCTAACTATGGCTACACCTTC
CDR3: CASSLAEGEPNYGYTF

size: -
length: 19
D: TRBD2
J: TRBJ2-7
V: TRBV4-2
DNA: TGTGCCAGCAGCCAATGGTTAACCCCCGGACTAGCGGGAGACTACGAGCAGTACTTC
CDR3: CASSQWLTPGLAGDYEQYF

size: -
length: 15
D: -
J: TRBJ2-3
V: TRBV5-4
DNA: TGTGCCAGCAGCCATTCGACTAGTCTCACAGATACGCAGTATTTT
CDR3: CASSHSTSLTDTQYF

size: -
length: 13
D: -
J: TRBJ2-7
V: TRBV4-1
DNA: TGCGCCAGCAGCCCGGGAGTCTCCTACGAGCAGTACTTC
CDR3: CASSPGVSYEQYF

size: few
length: 17
D: -
J: TRBJ1-5
V: TRBV12-2
DNA: TGTGCAAGTCGCTTAGCCAGAGAACAGGGTCGTAATCAGCCCCAGCATTTT
CDR3: CASRLAREQGRNQPQHF

size: -
length: 14
D: -
J: TRBJ2-5
V: TRBV6-1
DNA: TGTGCCAGCAGGTCAGACTTATCCCAAGAGACCCGGTACTTC
CDR3: CASRSDLSQETRYF

size: -
length: 11
D: -
J: TRBJ2-5
V: TRBV7-9
DNA: TGTGCCAGCAGCGTAAAAGAGACCCAGTACTTC
CDR3: CASSVKETQYF

size: -
length: 13
D: TRBD1
J: TRBJ2-5
V: TRBV19
DNA: TGTGCCAGTAGCCGGGACAGAGAAGAGACCCAGTACTTC
CDR3: CASSRDREETQYF

size: -
length: 14
D: -
J: TRBJ2-5
V: TRBV29-1
DNA: TGCAGCGTTGAAGATGGGCCAGCCCGGGAGACCCAGTACTTC
CDR3: CSVEDGPARETQYF

size: once
length: 12
D: -
J: TRBJ2-1
V: TRBV5-6
DNA: TGTGCCAGCAGCCAGGATTCAAGCGAGCAGTTCTTC
CDR3: CASSQDSSEQFF

size: -
length: 14
D: TRBD1
J: TRBJ2-3
V: TRBV6-5
DNA: TGTGCCAGCAGTACTAGACAGGGGGCGTACGCGCAGTATTTT
CDR3: CASSTRQGAYAQYF

size: -
length: 14
D: -
J: TRBJ1-5
V: TRBV19
DNA: TGTGCCAGTAGTTTCGGGACACGCGATCAGCCCCAGCATTTT
CDR3: CASSFGTRDQPQHF

size: few
length: 16
D: -
J: TRBJ1-6
V: TRBV4-3
DNA: TGCGCCAGCAGCCAAGATCTAGGGGCTCCTAATTCACCCCTCCACTTT
CDR3: CASSQDLGAPNSPLHF